The next 23 T cell receptor beta chains were all read from a single sample in a study of blood T cells in healthy people across ages (dated by TCRdb to about 2015). Library method: 5' RACE. The reads were generated on an Illumina HiSeq 2500. A second roughly 7 to 11 cycle PCR used a sample-barcoded 5' primer and a J-beta primer mix. TCRdb passed the public sequencing reads through fastp at Q25 and MiXCR, retaining productive beta sequences. Merged by CDR3 protein, the rows form single entries marked with the most common genes and DNA. The sample records hundreds of thousands of distinct CDR3 sequences, approximately 30% of which are singletons. Of the sample, less than 20% falls within the top ten clones. The specimen was blood. The receptors here all came from a woman older than 75 in good health.

A word on this clonotype: A read error may produce the germline difference seen at one junction end. This sequence joins TRBV6-1 and TRBJ1-3, with D perhaps TRBD1 (6 bases). Germline CDR1 MNHNS, CDR2 SASEGT. The CDR3 length is 15 residues. CDR3 region: CAISRTVPSGNTIYF. CDR3 nucleotide sequence: TGTGCCATCAGTAGGACAGTTCCTTCTGGAAACACCATATATTTT.

This clonotype was seen ten or more times. The chain employs TRBV6-6 and TRBJ2-1, with D unresolved. Germline V lookup: CDR1 MNHNY, CDR2 SVGAGI (reference sequence). V was cut by 6 bases and J by 0 bases, with 15 bases left in between. This CDR3 has 16 amino acids. This CDR3 reads CASSGRISSSYNEQFF. CDR3 nucleotides: TGTGCCAGCAGCGGCAGGATATCGAGCTCCTACAATGAGCAGTTCTTC.

In its sample, this clonotype was seen many times. It may be a read error: a sequence one base away is much more abundant. The chain couples TRBV20-1 to TRBJ2-5, with D perhaps TRBD2 (6 bases). The CDR3 length is 12 residues. CDR1 and CDR2 from the germline V gene are DFQATT and SNEGSKA (reference sequence). Here the CDR3 DNA reads TGCAGGGCTAGACCACGGTCGGGGGAGCAGTACTTC. Amino acid sequence: CRARPRSGEQYF.

The rearrangement links TRBV5-6 to TRBJ1-1; D is perhaps TRBD1 (5 bases). V lost 7 bases and J 2 bases, leaving 15 bases between the germline ends. Germline-derived CDR1 and CDR2 are SGHDT and YYEEEE. The CDR3 contains 14 residues. CDR3 residues: CASGEVGPNTEAFF. The CDR3 region has the DNA TGTGCCAGCGGCGAGGTGGGGCCTAACACTGAAGCTTTCTTT.

This clonotype was seen ten or more times. V is TRBV9 and J is TRBJ2-1; 10 bases line up with TRBD2. CDR1 is SGDLS, CDR2 YYNGEE, per germline. CDR3 size: 16 residues. With 3 bases clipped from V and 9 bases from J, the junction kept 12 bases outside the gene matches. CDR3 region: CASSAASGGLRGEQFF. In DNA, the CDR3 is TGTGCCAGCAGCGCCGCTAGCGGGGGCCTCCGCGGTGAGCAGTTCTTC.

This clonotype was found many times. V gene TRBV20-1 combines with J gene TRBJ1-2; tentatively, D is TRBD1 (5 bases). Germline CDR1 DFQATT, CDR2 SNEGSKA (reference sequence). This CDR3 contains 15 residues. Trimming removed 2 bases at V and 2 bases at J, with 15 bases between. For the CDR3, the DNA is TGCAGTGCTAGAAATTATGGAAGGGGAAACTATGGCTACACCTTC. It is translated as CSARNYGRGNYGYTF.

There are many counts of this clonotype. V is TRBV30 and J is TRBJ1-5; possible D gene TRBD1, 5 bases. Germline V gives CDR1 GTSNPN, CDR2 SVGIG (reference sequence). The length of the CDR3 is 12 residues. The V end lost 5 bases, the J end lost 5 bases, and 10 bases lay between the germline ends. The CDR3 sequence: CAWGTPDQPQHF. In nucleotides, the CDR3 is TGTGCCTGGGGGACCCCTGATCAGCCCCAGCATTTT.

This clonotype was seen repeatedly, ten times or more. The chain couples TRBV9 to TRBJ2-3, with a possible D match to TRBD1 (6 bases). There are 15 residues in the CDR3. Germline V gives CDR1 SGDLS, CDR2 YYNGEE. Trimming took off 2 bases at V and 0 bases at J, with 10 bases between the two ends. DNA for the CDR3: TGTGCCAGCAGCGTCGGGCAGGGGAGCACAGATACGCAGTATTTT. Its translation is CASSVGQGSTDTQYF.

This clonotype was observed a handful of times. Given a much more abundant clone one base away, this may be a read error. The chain carries TRBV7-2 and TRBJ2-5, with 9 positions matching TRBD2. Germline V gives CDR1 SGHTA, CDR2 FQGNSA. This CDR3 has 16 amino acids. V lost 5 bases to trimming and J lost 11 bases; unmatched junction nucleotides: 18. CDR3: CASSRYAGGTYNEQYF. In DNA, the CDR3 is TGTGCCAGCAGCAGATACGCGGGGGGGACCTACAATGAGCAGTACTTC. Full variable domain (rest looked up from reference TRBV7-2 and TRBJ2-5): GAGVSQSPSNKVTEKGKDVELRCDPISGHTALYWYRQSLGQGLEFLIYFQGNSAPDKSGLPSDRFSAERTGGSVSTLTIQRTQQEDSAVYLCASSRYAGGTYNEQYFGPGTRLLVL.

This chain uses TRBV12-3 or TRBV12-4 with TRBJ2-7; 9 bases agree with TRBD2. The CDR3 spans 14 residues. V shed 2 bases and J 2 bases; nucleotides not matched to a gene: 1. CDR3 in amino acids: CASSLSSGTYEQYF. CDR3 sequence (DNA): TGTGCCAGCAGTTTATCTAGCGGGACCTACGAGCAGTACTTC.

The table lists this clonotype with many counts. V usage is TRBV9 and J usage is TRBJ2-1, with 10 bases matching TRBD2. CDR3 length: 16 residues. The ends lost 4 bases at V and 2 bases at J; junction bases unmatched: 6. The germline V gene has CDR1 SGDLS and CDR2 YYNGEE. The DNA of the CDR3 is TGTGCCAGCAGCCCTCCCAGCGGGGGGGCCTACAATGAGCAGTTCTTC. Translation gives CASSPPSGGAYNEQFF.

On this clonotype: This may arise from a read error, as a much more abundant clone is one base away. The chain carries TRBV7-2 and TRBJ2-5; 7 nucleotides align to TRBD2. After removal of 4 bases from V and 11 bases from J, the junction contained 16 bases not matched to a gene. Per the germline V gene, CDR1 is SGHTA and CDR2 is FQGNSA. This CDR3 is 15 amino acids long. The CDR3 nucleotides read TGTGCCAGCAGCTCCCCGGGGAGGGTGAGGCATGAGCAGTACTTC. Amino acids: CASSSPGRVRHEQYF.

As regards this clonotype: Compared with germline, one end of the junction differs, possibly owing to a read error. The rearrangement joins TRBV7-2 to TRBJ2-7; TRBD1 matches at 12 bases. This CDR3 spans 15 amino acids. The V gene's germline CDR1 is SGHTA and CDR2 FQGNSA. The CDR3 sequence is CACSLGQGAYNEQYF. As DNA, the CDR3 is TGTGCCTGCAGCCTGGGACAGGGGGCCTACAATGAGCAGTACTTC.

The rearrangement links TRBV19 to TRBJ1-1; D not certain. From germline, CDR1 is LNHDA and CDR2 SQIVND (reference sequence). V was pared by 5 bases and J by 5 bases, with 15 bases between. The CDR3 has 14 residues. DNA for the CDR3: TGTGCCAGTAGTGTTGTCAGGCGGGGAACTGAAGCTTTCTTT. It yields the protein CASSVVRRGTEAFF.

As for this clonotype: Since a much larger clone is just one base distant, this may be a read error. In nucleotides, the CDR3 is TGTGCCAGCAGCCAACCCCACGGGGGGGCTGGGGATGAGCAGTTCTTC. The encoded protein is CASSQPHGGAGDEQFF. This chain uses TRBV3-1 with TRBJ2-1; 8 nucleotides line up with TRBD2. Germline V lookup: CDR1 LGHDT, CDR2 YNNKEL (reference sequence). The V gene end was trimmed by 2 bases and the J gene end by 8 bases; junction bases not matched to a gene: 11. CDR3 length: 16 amino acids.

This clonotype has a count of ten or more. Here the CDR3 DNA reads TGTGCCAGCAGCCGAGGACAGGCTGGGGCCAACGTCCTGACTTTC. Translating it yields CASSRGQAGANVLTF. V and J are TRBV6-6 and TRBJ2-6; 7 bases match TRBD1. J was trimmed by 2 bases and V by 6 bases; bases with no gene match: 4. The CDR3 loop spans 15 amino acids. Germline-derived CDR1 and CDR2 are MNHNY and SVGAGI (reference sequence).

On this clonotype itself: This may arise from a read error, as a much more abundant clone is one base away. The CDR3 DNA sequence: TGTACCAGCAGCCCCCGACAGGGGGGGAACGAAAAACTGTTTTTT. Translated: CTSSPRQGGNEKLFF. The V gene is TRBV9, the J gene TRBJ1-4, with 9 bases matching TRBD1. Germline assignment: CDR1 SGDLS and CDR2 YYNGEE. This CDR3 has 15 amino acids.

This clonotype came up many times. CDR3 nucleotide sequence: TGTGCCAGCAGTTTAGTACAGCCACCCTCCTACGAGCAGTACTTC. As protein: CASSLVQPPSYEQYF. This chain uses TRBV28 with TRBJ2-7, with D hard to call. The CDR3 has 15 amino acids. V shed 2 bases and J shed 0 bases, with 11 bases lying between them. CDR1 and CDR2 (germline): MDHEN, SYDVKM.

Note on this clonotype: Just one base apart from a much larger clone, this may be a read error. The rearrangement links TRBV4-3 to TRBJ1-2; D unresolved. V was shortened by 1 base and J by 6 bases, with 15 bases between the two germline ends. The CDR3 is made up of 15 amino acids. Germline assignment: CDR1 LGHNA and CDR2 YSLEER. DNA of the CDR3: TGCGCCAGCAGCCAAGGGGATAGAGTCCGAGATGGCTACACCTTC. Its translation is CASSQGDRVRDGYTF.

This clonotype was seen more than once but under ten times. The chain carries TRBV27 and TRBJ1-6; 10 bases match TRBD1. Looked up from germline, CDR1 is MNHEY and CDR2 is SMNVEV (reference sequence). The J segment lost 10 bases and the V segment lost 5 bases, leaving 8 bases of the junction unmatched. The CDR3 has 15 residues. The DNA of the CDR3 is TGTGCCAGCAGTACTCCGGGACAGGGGTACTCACCCCTCCACTTT. Translation gives CASSTPGQGYSPLHF.

This clonotype appeared a few times. The chain recombines TRBV4-2 with TRBJ2-5; a possible D gene is TRBD2 (6 bases). Trimming cost V 1 base and J 5 bases, with 14 bases left between them. The CDR3 totals 15 residues. The germline gives CDR1 LGHNA, CDR2 YNFKEQ. The CDR3 region is CASSQGQEGGETQYF. CDR3 sequence (DNA): TGTGCCAGCAGCCAAGGTCAGGAAGGAGGGGAGACCCAGTACTTC.

This clonotype was seen at least ten times. The chain joins TRBV20-1 to TRBJ2-5, with D perhaps TRBD1 (5 bases). CDR1 and CDR2 (germline): DFQATT, SNEGSKA (reference sequence). Trimming removed 3 bases at V and 1 base at J, with 15 bases between. The CDR3 totals 15 residues. CDR3 nucleotide sequence: TGCAGTGCTAGGCCGAATAGGGGTATCCAAGAGACCCAGTACTTC. Its translation: CSARPNRGIQETQYF.

This clonotype was found many times. The chain joins TRBV14 to TRBJ2-7; D gene unclear. The CDR3 is 14 residues long. CDR1 and CDR2 (germline): SGHDN, FVKESK. Trimming removed 0 bases at V and 2 bases at J, with 8 bases between. As DNA, the CDR3 is TGTGCCAGCAGCCAAGAGGACGGACCCTACGAGCAGTACTTC. This translates into CASSQEDGPYEQYF.